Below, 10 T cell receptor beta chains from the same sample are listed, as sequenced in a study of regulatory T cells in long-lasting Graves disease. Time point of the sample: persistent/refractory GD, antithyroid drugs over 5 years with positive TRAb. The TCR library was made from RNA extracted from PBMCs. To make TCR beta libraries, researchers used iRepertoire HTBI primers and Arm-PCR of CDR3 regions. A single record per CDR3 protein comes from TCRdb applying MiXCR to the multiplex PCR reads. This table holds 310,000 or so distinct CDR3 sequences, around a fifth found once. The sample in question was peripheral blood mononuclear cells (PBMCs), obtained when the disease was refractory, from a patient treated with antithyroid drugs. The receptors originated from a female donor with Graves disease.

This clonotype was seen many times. The CDR3 DNA follows: TGTGCCAGCAGCTCTAGAGGGTCTGGCTATCAAGAGACCCAGTACTTC. As protein: CASSSRGSGYQETQYF. The chain joins TRBV7-8 to TRBJ2-5, with D perhaps TRBD2 (5 bases). The CDR3 is 16 amino acids. CDR1 SGHVS and CDR2 FQNEAQ come from the germline V gene. V shed 4 bases and J shed 2 bases, with 17 bases lying between them.

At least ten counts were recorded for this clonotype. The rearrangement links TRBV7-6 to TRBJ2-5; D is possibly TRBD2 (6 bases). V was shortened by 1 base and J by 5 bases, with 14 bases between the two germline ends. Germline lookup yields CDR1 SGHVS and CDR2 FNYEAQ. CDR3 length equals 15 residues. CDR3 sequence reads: CASSLGSGSGETQYF. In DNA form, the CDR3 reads TGTGCCAGCAGCTTAGGCTCCGGGAGTGGGGAGACCCAGTACTTC.

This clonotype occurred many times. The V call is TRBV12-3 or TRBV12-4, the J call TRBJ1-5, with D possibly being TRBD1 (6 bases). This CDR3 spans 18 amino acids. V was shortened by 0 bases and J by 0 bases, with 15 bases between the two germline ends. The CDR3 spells CASSLASVGGYSNQPQHF. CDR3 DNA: TGTGCCAGCAGTTTAGCTTCGGTGGGGGGCTATAGCAATCAGCCCCAGCATTTT.

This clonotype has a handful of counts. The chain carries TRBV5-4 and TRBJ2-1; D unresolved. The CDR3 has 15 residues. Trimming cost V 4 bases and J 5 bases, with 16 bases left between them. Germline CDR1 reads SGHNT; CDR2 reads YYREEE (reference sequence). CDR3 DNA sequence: TGTGCCAGCAGCCCCCCGAACGGGTTGGACAATGAGCAGTTCTTC. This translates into CASSPPNGLDNEQFF.

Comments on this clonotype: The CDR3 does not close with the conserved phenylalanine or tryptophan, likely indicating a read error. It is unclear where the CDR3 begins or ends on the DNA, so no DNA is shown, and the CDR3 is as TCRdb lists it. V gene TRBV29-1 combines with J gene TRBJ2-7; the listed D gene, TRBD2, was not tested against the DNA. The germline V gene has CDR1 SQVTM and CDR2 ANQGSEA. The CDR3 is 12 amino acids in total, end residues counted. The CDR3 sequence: CSVVEAGGVMYL.

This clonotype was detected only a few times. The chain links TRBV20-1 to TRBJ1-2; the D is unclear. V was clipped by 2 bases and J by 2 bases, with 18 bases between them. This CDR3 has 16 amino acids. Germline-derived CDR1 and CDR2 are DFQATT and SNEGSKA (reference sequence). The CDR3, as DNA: TGCAGTGCTAGAAGGTACAGCGCAAGAGGGAACTATGGCTACACCTTC. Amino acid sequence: CSARRYSARGNYGYTF.

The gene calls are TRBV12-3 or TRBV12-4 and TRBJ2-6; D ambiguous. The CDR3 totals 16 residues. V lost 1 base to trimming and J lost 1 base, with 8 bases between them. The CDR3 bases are TGTGCCAGCAGTTTAGATGTTACATCTGGGGCCAACGTCCTGACTTTC. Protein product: CASSLDVTSGANVLTF.

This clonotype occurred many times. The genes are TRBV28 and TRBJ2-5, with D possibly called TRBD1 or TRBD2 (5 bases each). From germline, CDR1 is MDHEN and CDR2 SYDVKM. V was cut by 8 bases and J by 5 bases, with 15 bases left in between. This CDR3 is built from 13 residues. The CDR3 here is CASVGVQGETQYF. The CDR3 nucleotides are TGTGCCAGCGTGGGGGTGCAGGGCGAGACCCAGTACTTC. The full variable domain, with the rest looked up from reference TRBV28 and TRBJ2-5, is DVKVTQSSRYLVKRTGEKVFLECVQDMDHENMFWYRQDPGLGLRLIYFSYDVKMKEKGDIPEGYSVSREKKERFSLILESASTNQTSMYLCASVGVQGETQYFGPGTRLLVL.

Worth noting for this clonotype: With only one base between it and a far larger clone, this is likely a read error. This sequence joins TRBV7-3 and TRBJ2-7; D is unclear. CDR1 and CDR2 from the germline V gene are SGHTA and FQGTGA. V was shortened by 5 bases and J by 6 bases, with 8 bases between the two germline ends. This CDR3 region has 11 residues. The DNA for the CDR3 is TGTGCCAGCAGCCAAGCCTCCGAGCAGTACTTC. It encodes CASSQASEQYF.

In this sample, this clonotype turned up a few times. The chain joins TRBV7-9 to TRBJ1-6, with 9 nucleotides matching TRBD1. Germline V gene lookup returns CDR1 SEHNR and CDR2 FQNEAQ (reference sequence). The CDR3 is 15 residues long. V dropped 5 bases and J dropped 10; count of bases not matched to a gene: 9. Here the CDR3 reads CASSPRTGEGSPLHF. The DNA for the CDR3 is TGTGCCAGCAGCCCTCGGACAGGGGAAGGATCACCCCTCCACTTT.